The present T cell receptor beta chain was sequenced within a study of CD8+ T cells in alopecia areata. Study context: Treated patients were given 5 to 10 mg oral tofacitinib twice daily.

Treatment noted: oral pan-JAK inhibitor, 5-10 mg twice daily. The CDR3 contains 19 residues. Germline V gene data show CDR1 as LGHNA and CDR2 as YSLEER. The V and J ends lost 3 bases and 4 bases, in that order; junction bases with no gene match: 12. RNA extraction and reverse transcription yielded cDNA as sequencing template. Sequenced by immunoSEQ multiplex PCR; TCRdb stores in-frame clones only, minus some. The data show around 210,000 clones, 64% seen once. Sequencing was performed on CD4+ T cells sorted from blood, taken at week 4, from a patient treated with tofacitinib. The rearrangement uses TRBV4-3 and TRBJ2-5, with 15 bases identical to TRBD2. This receptor was identified in a human donor with alopecia areata. The DNA of the CDR3 is TGCGCCAGCAGCCAGATCCCGGGACTAGCGGGGGGTCCGGGAGAGACCCAGTACTTC. Translated, it gives CASSQIPGLAGGPGETQYF.